These 5 T cell receptor beta chains were all obtained from the same sample, sequenced in a study of shared clonotypes between healthy human individuals. Sequencing used immunoSEQ multiplex PCR; TCRdb keeps in-frame clones, though not all of them. The repertoire consists of a few million clones, with roughly nine tenths occurring once and the leading ten covering under 0.15%. The sample consisted of naive CD4+ T cells sorted from blood. Subset described: CD45RA+ positively selected. These receptors were taken from a young man in good health.

CDR3 in DNA: TGTGCCAGTCTCAGGGGCCCTAATTCACCCCTCCACTTT. Its protein product is CASLRGPNSPLHF. This chain joins TRBV6-5 and TRBJ1-6, with D tentatively TRBD1 (6 bases). V was cut by 9 bases and J by 6 bases, with 12 bases left in between. This CDR3 contains 13 residues. Germline values: CDR1 MNHEY, CDR2 SVGAGI.

V is TRBV7-6 and J is TRBJ2-7; 13 bases agree with TRBD2. The germline CDR1 and CDR2 sequences are SGHVS and FNYEAQ. After removal of 5 bases from V and 5 bases from J, the junction contained 6 bases not matched to a gene. The CDR3 has 15 residues. CDR3 loop: CASSLGLAGVHEQYF. The CDR3 bases are TGTGCCAGCAGCCTCGGACTAGCGGGAGTCCACGAGCAGTACTTC.

The V and J genes are TRBV7-2 and TRBJ2-3, with TRBD2 matching 14 bases. After removal of 4 bases from V and 1 base from J, the junction contained 10 bases not matched to a gene. Germline loops: CDR1 SGHTA, CDR2 FQGNSA. The CDR3 consists of 19 residues. In DNA form, the CDR3 reads TGTGCCAGCAGCTCTAACCCGGGACTAGCGGGAGTCGGCACAGATACGCAGTATTTT. It codes for CASSSNPGLAGVGTDTQYF.

J is TRBJ1-3 and V is TRBV15; D remains unclear. The germline V and J ends were trimmed by 4 bases and 0 bases, with 16 bases remaining between them. The CDR3 loop spans 17 amino acids. CDR1 is LNHNV and CDR2 is YYDKDF in the germline V gene (reference sequence). Here the CDR3 DNA reads TGTGCCACCAGCACCTTTGAGAGGATTGCCTCTGGAAACACCATATATTTT. It specifies CATSTFERIASGNTIYF. Full variable domain (outside the CDR3, taken from reference TRBV15 and TRBJ1-3): DAMVIQNPRYQVTQFGKPVTLSCSQTLNHNVMYWYQQKSSQAPKLLFHYYDKDFNNEADTPDNFQSRRPNTSFCFLDIRSPGLGDTAMYLCATSTFERIASGNTIYFGEGSWLTVV.

This clone showed up just once. The CDR3 DNA sequence: TGTGCCAGCAGCGCCAGGGCCCCCACGAACACCGGGGAGCTGTTTTTT. Translation gives CASSARAPTNTGELFF. The chain employs TRBV7-3 and TRBJ2-2; a possible D gene is TRBD1 (5 bases). The germline gives CDR1 SGHTA, CDR2 FQGTGA. The V and J ends lost 5 bases and 0 bases respectively, with 13 bases between them. There are 16 residues in the CDR3.